This T cell receptor (beta chain) was captured by sequencing in a study of T cell responses to AZD1222 COVID-19 vaccine. General study points: None of the repertoires were sampled until the peak T cell response had passed.

For this clone: Its antigen is not known.

Assay used: immunoSEQ multiplex PCR; TCRdb lists only in-frame clones, some missing. The sample includes some 190,000 clones, around 90% seen only once; the top ten take around 2%. The CDR3 spans 16 residues. V was shortened by 5 bases and J by 5 bases, with 18 bases between the two germline ends. Germline V lookup: CDR1 SEHNR, CDR2 FQNEAQ (reference sequence). The chain couples TRBV7-9 to TRBJ2-2; possibly TRBD1 for D (6 bases). The TCR sequence derives from an adult who received the AZD1222 COVID-19 vaccine. The sequencing used peripheral blood, collected 28 days after the second AZD1222 dose. CDR3 region: CASSQANREGTGELFF. For the CDR3, the DNA is TGTGCCAGCAGCCAGGCGAACAGGGAAGGGACCGGGGAGCTGTTTTTT.